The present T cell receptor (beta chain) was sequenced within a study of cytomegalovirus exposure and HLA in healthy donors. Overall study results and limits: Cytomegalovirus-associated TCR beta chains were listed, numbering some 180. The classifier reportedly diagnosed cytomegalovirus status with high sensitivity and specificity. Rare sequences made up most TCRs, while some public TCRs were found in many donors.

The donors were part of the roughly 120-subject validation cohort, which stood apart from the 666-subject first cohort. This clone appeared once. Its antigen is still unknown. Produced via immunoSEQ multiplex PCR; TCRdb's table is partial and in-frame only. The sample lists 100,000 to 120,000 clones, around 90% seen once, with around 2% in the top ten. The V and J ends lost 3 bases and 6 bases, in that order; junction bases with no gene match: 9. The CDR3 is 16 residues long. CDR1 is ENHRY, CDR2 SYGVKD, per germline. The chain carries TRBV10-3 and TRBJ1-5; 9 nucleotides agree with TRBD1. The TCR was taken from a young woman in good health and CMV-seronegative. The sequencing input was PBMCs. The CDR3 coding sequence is TGTGCCATCAGTGAATCGGGACAGGGATCTTTTCAGCCCCAGCATTTT. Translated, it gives CAISESGQGSFQPQHF.